This T cell receptor (beta chain) emerged from a study of blood T cells in healthy people across ages. Researchers collected about 9.1 milliliters of peripheral blood from every single donor. This clonotype was counted at least ten times. The germline V gene encodes CDR1 SGHVS and CDR2 FQNEAQ. The V end lost 5 bases, the J end lost 1 base, and 13 bases lay between the germline ends. The CDR3 runs 15 residues. A J-beta primer mix and a sample-barcoded 5' primer were used in a second PCR of roughly 6 to 12 cycles. TCRdb used MiXCR to reprocess the 5' RACE reads, holding one entry per CDR3 protein. The sample lists 550,000 to 750,000 distinct CDR3 sequences, approximately 21% occurring once.

The sequenced sample was blood. The receptor was isolated from a man between 65 and 80 years old in good health. The chain recombines TRBV7-8 with TRBJ2-3; D may correspond to TRBD1 or TRBD2 (5 bases each). CDR3 sequence (DNA): TGTGCCAGCAGCCCCCGGGACCTAGGCACAGATACGCAGTATTTT. This encodes CASSPRDLGTDTQYF.